A single TCR beta chain is shown here with its context. Germline V CDR1 and CDR2: SGHNT, YYREEE (reference sequence). The CDR3 sequence is 14 residues long. V was clipped by 0 bases and J by 6 bases; unmatched bases: 4. These data originate in a study of blood T cell repertoires in COVID-19. Study-level background: Collection of acute and convalescent COVID-19 samples took place in the United States, Italy and Spain.

Clones were sequenced by immunoSEQ multiplex PCR, and TCRdb holds only the in-frame ones, with some missing. The sample yields roughly 200,000 clones, more than 65% seen once. The sequenced material came from peripheral blood. The origin of this receptor is a man between 50 and 59 years old with active or convalescent COVID-19. The chain employs TRBV5-4 and TRBJ2-7; 9 nucleotides align to TRBD1. DNA for the CDR3: TGTGCCAGCAGCTTGGCCTGGACAGGGGCCGAGCAGTACTTC. As protein: CASSLAWTGAEQYF.